The rows below give T cell receptor beta chains drawn from one sample of a study of T-cell reconstitution after alpha-beta-depleted transplantation in children. One entry per CDR3 protein results from TCRdb running MiXCR on the PCR reads. The table records about 300,000 distinct CDR3 sequences, about 7.3% of them present only once. The specimen was peripheral blood, collected 360 days after TCRalphabeta/CD19-depleted stem cell transplant. The receptor set was obtained from a female patient younger than 10 who had a stem cell transplant for Fanconi anemia, so the T cells may come from the graft donor. Both conserved end residues are part of each CDR3. Fields, in order: V gene, J gene, D gene, clone size, CDR3 protein, CDR3 DNA. D genes are given only for firm matches. Clone size is not always given. Where it is, it says once, few, many or a class for expanded clones.

V gene: TRBV12-3/TRBV12-4
J gene: TRBJ1-1
D gene: .
clone size: many
CDR3 protein: CASSPVTGITEAFF
CDR3 DNA: TGTGCCAGCAGTCCCGTGACGGGGATCACTGAAGCTTTCTTT

V gene: TRBV18
J gene: TRBJ2-3
D gene: .
clone size: many
CDR3 protein: CASSPLPNTDTQYF
CDR3 DNA: TGTGCCAGCTCACCATTGCCGAACACAGATACGCAGTATTTT

V gene: TRBV6-1
J gene: TRBJ1-5
D gene: .
clone size: many
CDR3 protein: CASTPFSNQPQHF
CDR3 DNA: TGTGCCAGCACCCCATTTTCAAATCAGCCCCAGCATTTT

V gene: TRBV20-1
J gene: TRBJ2-7
D gene: TRBD2
clone size: few
CDR3 protein: CSASSGRRNEQYF
CDR3 DNA: TGCAGTGCTAGTAGCGGGAGGAGAAACGAGCAGTACTTC

V gene: TRBV9
J gene: TRBJ2-3
D gene: .
clone size: .
CDR3 protein: CASSPGHSKGLDTQYF
CDR3 DNA: TGTGCCAGCAGCCCCGGACATAGTAAAGGCTTAGATACGCAGTATTTT

V gene: TRBV4-2
J gene: TRBJ1-5
D gene: .
clone size: .
CDR3 protein: CASSQDGRPNQPQHF
CDR3 DNA: TGTGCCAGCAGCCAAGACGGACGCCCCAATCAGCCCCAGCATTTT

V gene: TRBV6-1
J gene: TRBJ2-7
D gene: .
clone size: few
CDR3 protein: CASRGDPTYEQYF
CDR3 DNA: TGTGCCAGCAGGGGGGACCCCACCTACGAGCAGTACTTC

V gene: TRBV15
J gene: TRBJ2-1
D gene: .
clone size: many
CDR3 protein: CATSARGQTYNEQFF
CDR3 DNA: TGTGCCACCAGCGCCCGGGGGCAAACTTACAATGAGCAGTTCTTC

V gene: TRBV7-3
J gene: TRBJ2-2
D gene: TRBD2
clone size: few
CDR3 protein: CASSLIPRGAANTGELFF
CDR3 DNA: TGTGCCAGCAGCTTAATTCCGCGGGGGGCCGCGAACACCGGGGAGCTGTTTTTT

V gene: TRBV20-1
J gene: TRBJ2-1
D gene: TRBD2
clone size: many
CDR3 protein: CSAREEREYGEQFF
CDR3 DNA: TGCAGTGCTAGAGAAGAGCGGGAGTACGGTGAGCAGTTCTTC

V gene: TRBV5-4
J gene: TRBJ2-7
D gene: TRBD1
clone size: .
CDR3 protein: CASSLVLSYAGQGHYEQYF
CDR3 DNA: TGTGCCAGCAGCTTGGTTCTTAGCTATGCCGGACAGGGCCACTACGAGCAGTACTTC

V gene: TRBV4-2
J gene: TRBJ1-6
D gene: TRBD1
clone size: .
CDR3 protein: CASSQVPGQGARNNSPLHF
CDR3 DNA: TGTGCCAGCAGCCAGGTCCCGGGACAGGGGGCTCGGAATAATTCACCCCTCCACTTT

V gene: TRBV3-2
J gene: TRBJ2-3
D gene: .
clone size: .
CDR3 protein: CATCQPSGRTDTQYF
CDR3 DNA: TGTGCCACCTGCCAACCTAGCGGACGCACAGATACGCAGTATTTT

V gene: TRBV6-5
J gene: TRBJ2-1
D gene: TRBD1
clone size: many
CDR3 protein: CASSYEGTGYNEQFF
CDR3 DNA: TGTGCCAGCAGTTACGAAGGGACAGGCTACAATGAGCAGTTCTTC

V gene: TRBV29-1
J gene: TRBJ2-5
D gene: .
clone size: many
CDR3 protein: CSVLSGSETQYF
CDR3 DNA: TGCAGCGTTTTGTCAGGGTCGGAGACCCAGTACTTC

V gene: TRBV28
J gene: TRBJ1-5
D gene: .
clone size: many
CDR3 protein: CASRTFRGGQPQHF
CDR3 DNA: TGTGCCAGCAGGACGTTCCGGGGAGGGCAGCCCCAGCATTTT

V gene: TRBV3-1
J gene: TRBJ2-2
D gene: TRBD2
clone size: .
CDR3 protein: CASSLPLAGGHTGELFF
CDR3 DNA: TGTGCCAGCAGCCTCCCGCTAGCGGGGGGTCACACCGGGGAGCTGTTTTTT

V gene: TRBV10-2
J gene: TRBJ2-7
D gene: TRBD2
clone size: many
CDR3 protein: CASSELAGGPFEQYF
CDR3 DNA: TGCGCCAGCAGCGAACTAGCGGGGGGCCCTTTCGAGCAGTACTTC

V gene: TRBV5-6
J gene: TRBJ2-1
D gene: .
clone size: many
CDR3 protein: CASSAYTQVALIYNEQFF
CDR3 DNA: TGTGCCAGCAGCGCCTATACGCAGGTGGCGCTGATCTACAATGAGCAGTTCTTC

V gene: TRBV6-6
J gene: TRBJ2-7
D gene: .
clone size: many
CDR3 protein: CASSYSGEQYF
CDR3 DNA: TGTGCCAGCAGTTACTCGGGAGAGCAGTACTTC

V gene: TRBV7-2
J gene: TRBJ2-7
D gene: TRBD1
clone size: many
CDR3 protein: CASSLGQGRYEQYF
CDR3 DNA: TGTGCCAGCAGCTTGGGACAGGGGCGGTACGAGCAGTACTTC

V gene: TRBV15
J gene: TRBJ2-3
D gene: TRBD2
clone size: .
CDR3 protein: CATSRDPGGGDTQYF
CDR3 DNA: TGTGCCACCAGCAGAGATCCTGGGGGGGGAGATACGCAGTATTTT

V gene: TRBV28
J gene: TRBJ2-1
D gene: .
clone size: many
CDR3 protein: CASSPGQFRGANEQFF
CDR3 DNA: TGTGCCAGCAGTCCAGGACAATTTCGGGGTGCTAATGAGCAGTTCTTC

V gene: TRBV28
J gene: TRBJ2-3
D gene: .
clone size: many
CDR3 protein: CASKFNRLHTDTQYF
CDR3 DNA: TGTGCCAGCAAATTCAACAGGTTGCACACAGATACGCAGTATTTT

V gene: TRBV4-1
J gene: TRBJ2-7
D gene: TRBD2
clone size: few
CDR3 protein: CASSQVLAGRSSYEQYF
CDR3 DNA: TGCGCCAGCAGCCAAGTTCTAGCGGGCCGAAGCTCCTACGAGCAGTACTTC

V gene: TRBV6-2/TRBV6-3
J gene: TRBJ1-2
D gene: .
clone size: many
CDR3 protein: CASSYSAVNYGYTF
CDR3 DNA: TGTGCCAGCAGTTACTCCGCAGTTAACTATGGCTACACCTTC

V gene: TRBV7-3
J gene: TRBJ2-6
D gene: .
clone size: few
CDR3 protein: CASRGGGGANVLTF
CDR3 DNA: TGTGCCAGCAGGGGTGGAGGTGGGGCCAACGTCCTGACTTTC

V gene: TRBV20-1
J gene: TRBJ2-7
D gene: .
clone size: many
CDR3 protein: CSATRGRLSYEQYF
CDR3 DNA: TGCAGTGCTACCAGGGGACGCCTCTCCTACGAGCAGTACTTC

V gene: TRBV7-2
J gene: TRBJ2-7
D gene: TRBD2
clone size: .
CDR3 protein: CASSLGLAGVSSYEQYF
CDR3 DNA: TGTGCCAGCAGCTTGGGACTAGCGGGGGTTAGCTCCTACGAGCAGTACTTC

V gene: TRBV28
J gene: TRBJ1-5
D gene: .
clone size: .
CDR3 protein: CASSFRVNNQPQHF
CDR3 DNA: TGTGCCAGCAGTTTCAGGGTCAACAATCAGCCCCAGCATTTT

V gene: TRBV7-9
J gene: TRBJ2-3
D gene: .
clone size: .
CDR3 protein: CASSPRDSTDTQYF
CDR3 DNA: TGTGCCAGCAGCCCCCGGGACTCAACAGATACGCAGTATTTT

V gene: TRBV7-9
J gene: TRBJ2-1
D gene: .
clone size: few
CDR3 protein: CASSLLVVYNEQFF
CDR3 DNA: TGTGCCAGCAGCTTACTAGTGGTGTACAATGAGCAGTTCTTC

V gene: TRBV5-1
J gene: TRBJ2-7
D gene: TRBD2
clone size: many
CDR3 protein: CASSLAGGHEQYF
CDR3 DNA: TGCGCCAGCAGCTTGGCGGGGGGACACGAGCAGTACTTC

V gene: TRBV10-3
J gene: TRBJ2-1
D gene: TRBD2
clone size: many
CDR3 protein: CAGAGGPSSYYNEQFF
CDR3 DNA: TGTGCCGGAGCGGGAGGGCCGAGTTCATACTACAATGAGCAGTTCTTC

V gene: TRBV6-1
J gene: TRBJ2-3
D gene: .
clone size: many
CDR3 protein: CASSRGDEDTQYF
CDR3 DNA: TGTGCCAGCTCCCGGGGAGATGAGGATACGCAGTATTTT

V gene: TRBV7-3
J gene: TRBJ2-1
D gene: .
clone size: many
CDR3 protein: CASSRGDYNEQFF
CDR3 DNA: TGTGCCAGCAGCCGCGGGGACTACAATGAGCAGTTCTTC

V gene: TRBV10-3
J gene: TRBJ1-1
D gene: .
clone size: many
CDR3 protein: CAIAGATEAFF
CDR3 DNA: TGTGCCATCGCAGGGGCCACTGAAGCTTTCTTT

V gene: TRBV30
J gene: TRBJ2-3
D gene: .
clone size: .
CDR3 protein: CAGTGRRGRTDTQYF
CDR3 DNA: TGTGCCGGGACGGGGCGGCGGGGACGCACAGATACGCAGTATTTT

V gene: TRBV18
J gene: TRBJ2-5
D gene: .
clone size: .
CDR3 protein: CASSRGQKETQYF
CDR3 DNA: TGTGCCAGCTCCCGCGGACAGAAAGAGACCCAGTACTTC

V gene: TRBV15
J gene: TRBJ2-1
D gene: .
clone size: many
CDR3 protein: CATSRDVSNEQFF
CDR3 DNA: TGTGCCACCAGCAGAGATGTGAGCAATGAGCAGTTCTTC

V gene: TRBV20-1
J gene: TRBJ2-5
D gene: .
clone size: many
CDR3 protein: CSASWRGVVETQYF
CDR3 DNA: TGCAGTGCTAGTTGGAGGGGGGTCGTGGAGACCCAGTACTTC

V gene: TRBV19
J gene: TRBJ2-7
D gene: TRBD1
clone size: once
CDR3 protein: CASSSESPGQGYEQYF
CDR3 DNA: TGTGCCAGTAGTTCCGAGTCCCCAGGACAGGGCTACGAGCAGTACTTC

V gene: TRBV6-5
J gene: TRBJ2-7
D gene: TRBD2
clone size: many
CDR3 protein: CASSSPRLAGYEQYF
CDR3 DNA: TGTGCCAGCAGTTCCCCCCGACTAGCGGGGTACGAGCAGTACTTC

V gene: TRBV3-1
J gene: TRBJ2-7
D gene: TRBD1
clone size: .
CDR3 protein: CASSQPSGQGIYEQYF
CDR3 DNA: TGTGCCAGCAGCCAACCTTCGGGACAGGGAATCTACGAGCAGTACTTC

V gene: TRBV6-1
J gene: TRBJ2-5
D gene: TRBD1
clone size: few
CDR3 protein: CASSEDPGQIETQYF
CDR3 DNA: TGTGCCAGCAGTGAAGATCCGGGACAGATCGAGACCCAGTACTTC

V gene: TRBV29-1
J gene: TRBJ2-3
D gene: .
clone size: many
CDR3 protein: CSVEEGLTSDTQYF
CDR3 DNA: TGCAGCGTTGAAGAAGGACTCACCTCGGATACGCAGTATTTT

V gene: TRBV4-2
J gene: TRBJ2-5
D gene: TRBD2
clone size: many
CDR3 protein: CASSQGSAGVKQETQYF
CDR3 DNA: TGTGCCAGCAGCCAGGGCTCTGCGGGGGTTAAACAAGAGACCCAGTACTTC

V gene: TRBV9
J gene: TRBJ2-6
D gene: TRBD1
clone size: many
CDR3 protein: CASSVVAGGFSGANVLTF
CDR3 DNA: TGTGCCAGCAGCGTAGTCGCAGGGGGATTCTCTGGGGCCAACGTCCTGACTTTC

V gene: TRBV12-3/TRBV12-4
J gene: TRBJ1-5
D gene: .
clone size: many
CDR3 protein: CASSHHGQPQHF
CDR3 DNA: TGTGCCAGCAGCCACCACGGACAGCCCCAGCATTTT

V gene: TRBV2
J gene: TRBJ1-1
D gene: .
clone size: few
CDR3 protein: CASSEARTRDTEAFF
CDR3 DNA: TGTGCCAGCAGTGAAGCGCGTACCCGCGACACTGAAGCTTTCTTT

V gene: TRBV12-3/TRBV12-4
J gene: TRBJ1-6
D gene: TRBD1
clone size: few
CDR3 protein: CASSLARGFSPLHF
CDR3 DNA: TGTGCCAGCAGTTTAGCCAGGGGGTTTTCACCCCTCCACTTT

V gene: TRBV27
J gene: TRBJ2-1
D gene: TRBD2
clone size: many
CDR3 protein: CASSFSGRVYNEQFF
CDR3 DNA: TGTGCCAGCAGTTTTAGCGGGAGGGTCTACAATGAGCAGTTCTTC

V gene: TRBV2
J gene: TRBJ2-5
D gene: .
clone size: few
CDR3 protein: CASSEATGTQYF
CDR3 DNA: TGTGCCAGCAGTGAAGCGACGGGGACCCAGTACTTC

V gene: TRBV20-1
J gene: TRBJ2-1
D gene: TRBD2
clone size: many
CDR3 protein: CSAWDYGGVKDEQFF
CDR3 DNA: TGCAGTGCTTGGGACTACGGGGGGGTAAAAGATGAGCAGTTCTTC

V gene: TRBV6-2/TRBV6-3
J gene: TRBJ1-1
D gene: .
clone size: .
CDR3 protein: CASTDPQGIYTEAFF
CDR3 DNA: TGTGCCAGCACCGACCCGCAGGGGATTTACACTGAAGCTTTCTTT

V gene: TRBV7-9
J gene: TRBJ1-1
D gene: .
clone size: .
CDR3 protein: CASSLLMGSTEAFF
CDR3 DNA: TGTGCCAGCAGCTTACTTATGGGAAGCACTGAAGCTTTCTTT

V gene: TRBV5-1
J gene: TRBJ2-2
D gene: TRBD2
clone size: many
CDR3 protein: CASSLGTSGTGELFF
CDR3 DNA: TGCGCCAGCAGCTTGGGGACTAGCGGAACCGGGGAGCTGTTTTTT

V gene: TRBV10-2
J gene: TRBJ1-2
D gene: .
clone size: many
CDR3 protein: CASSFIGANYGYTF
CDR3 DNA: TGCGCCAGCAGTTTTATCGGAGCTAACTATGGCTACACCTTC

V gene: TRBV5-6
J gene: TRBJ1-2
D gene: .
clone size: few
CDR3 protein: CASSLAGPSEGYTF
CDR3 DNA: TGTGCCAGCAGCTTGGCCGGGCCTTCGGAAGGCTACACCTTC